This TCR beta chain is from a study of spatial heterogeneity in lung cancer. Study-wide context: A unique TCR and UMI combination showed up more than ten times in raw reads, on average. General study results and limits: Of the expanded TCRs, ubiquitous and regional counts tracked the counts of ubiquitous and regional nonsynonymous mutations, respectively. Mutation counts in tumors were tracked by counts of expanded intratumoral alpha and beta TCRs.

The sample holds many counts of this clonotype. Its antigen is not known. MiXCR was run by TCRdb on the 5' RACE reads, yielding one entry per CDR3 protein. The sample holds around 12,000 distinct CDR3 sequences; about 5% are singletons and the top ten take 36%. The time point was: sample taken at primary tumor resection. V was trimmed by 6 bases and J by 3 bases, leaving 11 bases between them. This CDR3 has 13 amino acids. Germline loops: CDR1 KGHSH, CDR2 LQKENI. Material: lung tumor tissue, obtained at surgery. J is TRBJ2-5 and V is TRBV18, with a tentative D call TRBD2 (6 bases). This TCR derives from a male donor with early-stage non-small cell lung cancer. Here the CDR3 reads CASSLGLKETQYF. The CDR3 coding sequence is TGTGCCAGCTCCCTCGGACTAAAAGAGACCCAGTACTTC.